This TCR beta chain appears in the sequencing data of a study of vaccination and CD4 T cells after COVID-19. Study information: Post-COVID draws came a median approximately 94 days after diagnosis (range 35 to 161). The cells were exposed to overlapping spike peptides originating from SARS-CoV-2, HCoV-NL63, HCoV-OC43 and HCoV-229E for stimulation.

Treatment: approximately 11-day PBMC culture with coronavirus spike peptide pools or control peptides (ViraFEST assay). Sequencing of the DNA from cultured CD4+ T cells was carried out with the Oncomine TCR Beta short-read assay. TCRdb redid the calling of the PCR reads with MiXCR, one entry per CDR3 protein. The sample contains around 20,000 distinct CDR3 sequences, 50% of which appear only once. This clonotype was found a few times. Antigen specificity is unknown. This CDR3 spans 14 amino acids. The V and J ends lost 9 bases and 0 bases respectively, with 14 bases between them. Germline lookup yields CDR1 MRHNA and CDR2 SNTAGT.

The genes are TRBV6-4 and TRBJ1-2; a weak D match, TRBD1 (6 bases). The sequenced sample consisted of CD4+ T cells from blood, cultured in vitro. This TCR came from a human donor who had recovered from COVID-19. The CDR3 sequence is CARGSGAANYGYTF. The CDR3 DNA follows: TGTGCCAGGGGGTCAGGGGCTGCTAACTATGGCTACACCTTC.